This entry describes one TCR beta chain. Its antigen is unknown. This sample was taken from a study of immune evolution from preneoplasia to lung adenocarcinoma. Study-wide results and caveats: Top clone frequencies peaked in normal lung, apparently declining through invasive adenocarcinoma. Later-stage lesions seemingly showed higher T cell density and diversity than normal lung.

TCRdb's table, derived via immunoSEQ multiplex PCR, lists solely in-frame clones and lacks some. The sample comprises about 2,800 clones, about 79% of which are singletons, and approximately 2.5% rests with the top ten. Germline V gene lookup returns CDR1 SGDLS and CDR2 YYNGEE. Trimming at V came to 3 bases and at J to 8 bases, leaving 7 bases not matched to a gene. The length of the CDR3 is 15 residues. Each case's diagnosis was confirmed by two pathologists on H&E. This TCR derives from a person aged 70 to 80 with lung adenocarcinoma. The sequencing sample was made of FFPE atypical adenomatous hyperplasia tissue from the lung. Indicated subset: atypical adenomatous hyperplasia (AAH), lung preneoplasia. This chain connects TRBV9 to TRBJ1-4, with TRBD1 matching 10 bases. Here the CDR3 reads CASSGQGATGEKLFF. The CDR3 bases are TGTGCCAGCAGCGGACAGGGGGCCACTGGGGAAAAACTGTTTTTT.